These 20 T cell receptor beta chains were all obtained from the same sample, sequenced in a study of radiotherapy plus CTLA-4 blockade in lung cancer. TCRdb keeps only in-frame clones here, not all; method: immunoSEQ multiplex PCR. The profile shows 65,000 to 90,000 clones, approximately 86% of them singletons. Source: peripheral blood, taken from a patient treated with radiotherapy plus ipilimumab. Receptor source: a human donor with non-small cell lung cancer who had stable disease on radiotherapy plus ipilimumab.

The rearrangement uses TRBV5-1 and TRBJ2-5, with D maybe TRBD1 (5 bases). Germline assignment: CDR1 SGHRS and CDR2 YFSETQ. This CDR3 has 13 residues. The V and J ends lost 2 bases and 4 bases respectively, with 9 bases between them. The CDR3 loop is CASSFTGTETQYF. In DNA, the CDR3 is TGCGCCAGCAGCTTTACAGGCACAGAGACCCAGTACTTC.

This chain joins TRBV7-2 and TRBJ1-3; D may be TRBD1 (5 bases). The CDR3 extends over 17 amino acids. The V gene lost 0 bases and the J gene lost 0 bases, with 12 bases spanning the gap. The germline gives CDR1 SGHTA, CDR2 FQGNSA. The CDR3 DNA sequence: TGTGCCAGCAGCTTAGCTGTTTCGGGGGGCTCTGGAAACACCATATATTTT. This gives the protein CASSLAVSGGSGNTIYF.

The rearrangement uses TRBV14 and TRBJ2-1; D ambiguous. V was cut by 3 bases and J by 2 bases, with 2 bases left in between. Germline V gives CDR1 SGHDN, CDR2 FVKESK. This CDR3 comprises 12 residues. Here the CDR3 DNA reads TGTGCCAGCAGCCAGGCCTACAATGAGCAGTTCTTC. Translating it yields CASSQAYNEQFF.

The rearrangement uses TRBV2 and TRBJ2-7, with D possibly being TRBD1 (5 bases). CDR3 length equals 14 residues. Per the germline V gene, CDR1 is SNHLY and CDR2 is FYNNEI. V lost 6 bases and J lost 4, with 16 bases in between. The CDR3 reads CASSSTVAYYEQYF. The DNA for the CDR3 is TGTGCCAGCAGCTCGACAGTAGCCTATTACGAGCAGTACTTC. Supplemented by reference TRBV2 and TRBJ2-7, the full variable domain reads EPEVTQTPSHQVTQMGQEVILRCVPISNHLYFYWYRQILGQKVEFLVSFYNNEISEKSEIFDDQFSVERPDGSNFTLKIRSTKLEDSAMYFCASSSTVAYYEQYFGPGTRLTVT.

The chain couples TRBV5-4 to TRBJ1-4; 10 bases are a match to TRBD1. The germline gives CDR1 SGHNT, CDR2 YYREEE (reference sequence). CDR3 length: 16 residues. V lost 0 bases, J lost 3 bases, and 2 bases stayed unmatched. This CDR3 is CASSLGQGAPNEKLFF. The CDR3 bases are TGTGCCAGCAGCTTGGGACAGGGGGCACCTAATGAAAAACTGTTTTTT.

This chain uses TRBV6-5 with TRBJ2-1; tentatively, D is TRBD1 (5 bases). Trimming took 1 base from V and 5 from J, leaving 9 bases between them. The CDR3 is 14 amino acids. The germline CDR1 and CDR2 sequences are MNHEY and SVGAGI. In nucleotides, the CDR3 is TGTGCCAGCAGTTACTGGGGCAGGGACAATGAGCAGTTCTTC. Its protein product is CASSYWGRDNEQFF.

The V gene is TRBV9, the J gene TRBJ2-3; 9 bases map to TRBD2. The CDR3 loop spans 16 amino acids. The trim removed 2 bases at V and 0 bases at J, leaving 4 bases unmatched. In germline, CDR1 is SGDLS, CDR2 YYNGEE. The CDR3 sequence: CASSVASGTSTDTQYF. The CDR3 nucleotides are TGTGCCAGCAGCGTCGCTAGCGGGACTAGCACAGATACGCAGTATTTT.

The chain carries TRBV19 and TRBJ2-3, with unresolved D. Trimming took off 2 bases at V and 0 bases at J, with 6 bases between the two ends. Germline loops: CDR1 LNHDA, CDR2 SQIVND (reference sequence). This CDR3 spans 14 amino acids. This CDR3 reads CASSILSSTDTQYF. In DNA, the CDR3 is TGTGCCAGTAGTATACTATCTAGCACAGATACGCAGTATTTT.

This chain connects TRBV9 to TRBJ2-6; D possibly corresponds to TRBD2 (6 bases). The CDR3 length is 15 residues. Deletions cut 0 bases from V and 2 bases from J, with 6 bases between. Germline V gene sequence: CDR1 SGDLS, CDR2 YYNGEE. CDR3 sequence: CASSVGGAGANVLTF. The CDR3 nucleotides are TGTGCCAGCAGCGTAGGGGGGGCTGGGGCCAACGTCCTGACTTTC. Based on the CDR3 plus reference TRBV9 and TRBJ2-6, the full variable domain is DSGVTQTPKHLITATGQRVTLRCSPRSGDLSVYWYQQSLDQGLQFLIQYYNGEERAKGNILERFSAQQFPDLHSELNLSSLELGDSALYFCASSVGGAGANVLTFGAGSRLTVL.

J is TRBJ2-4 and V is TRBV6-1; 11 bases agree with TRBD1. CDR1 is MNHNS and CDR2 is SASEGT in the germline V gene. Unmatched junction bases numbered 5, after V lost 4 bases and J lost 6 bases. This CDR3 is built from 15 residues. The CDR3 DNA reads TGTGCCAGCAGTGGGCGGACAGGGGGCGGAAACATTCAGTACTTC. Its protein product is CASSGRTGGGNIQYF.

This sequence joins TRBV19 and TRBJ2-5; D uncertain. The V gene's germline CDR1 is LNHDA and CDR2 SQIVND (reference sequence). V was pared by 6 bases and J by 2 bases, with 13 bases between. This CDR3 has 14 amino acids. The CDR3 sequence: CASRAGSSQETQYF. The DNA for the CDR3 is TGTGCCAGTAGGGCCGGGTCCTCACAAGAGACCCAGTACTTC.

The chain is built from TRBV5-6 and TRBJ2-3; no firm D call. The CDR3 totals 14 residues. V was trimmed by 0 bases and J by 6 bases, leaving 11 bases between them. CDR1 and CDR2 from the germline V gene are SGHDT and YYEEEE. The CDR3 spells CASSLEPTADTQYF. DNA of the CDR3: TGTGCCAGCAGCTTGGAGCCCACTGCTGATACGCAGTATTTT.

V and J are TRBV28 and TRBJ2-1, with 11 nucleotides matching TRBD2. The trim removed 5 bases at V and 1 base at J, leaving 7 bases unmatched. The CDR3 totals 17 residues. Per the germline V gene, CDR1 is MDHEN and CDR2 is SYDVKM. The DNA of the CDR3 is TGTGCCAGCAGTCCCAGTCGACTAGCGGGATCCTACAATGAGCAGTTCTTC. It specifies CASSPSRLAGSYNEQFF.

The CDR3: CASSLSSSAPQKQFF. The CDR3 DNA sequence: TGTGCCAGCAGTTTATCGAGTTCGGCCCCGCAGAAGCAGTTCTTC. The V and J genes are TRBV27 and TRBJ2-1, with D unresolved. From germline, CDR1 is MNHEY and CDR2 SMNVEV (reference sequence). The CDR3 is 15 residues long. Trimming pared 0 bases from V and 11 bases from J, leaving 17 bases between.

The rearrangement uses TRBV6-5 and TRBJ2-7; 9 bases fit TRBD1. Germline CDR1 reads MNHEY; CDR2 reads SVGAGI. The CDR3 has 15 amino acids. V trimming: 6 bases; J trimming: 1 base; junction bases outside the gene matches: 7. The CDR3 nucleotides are TGTGCCAGCAGCCGGGGGACAGGGTCTTCCTACGAGCAGTACTTC. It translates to CASSRGTGSSYEQYF.

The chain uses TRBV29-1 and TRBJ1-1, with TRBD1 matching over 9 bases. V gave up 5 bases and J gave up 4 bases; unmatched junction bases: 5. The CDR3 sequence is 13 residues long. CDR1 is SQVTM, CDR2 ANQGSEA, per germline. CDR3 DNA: TGCAGCGTTTCGACAGGGGGAGGCACTGAAGCTTTCTTT. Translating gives CSVSTGGGTEAFF.

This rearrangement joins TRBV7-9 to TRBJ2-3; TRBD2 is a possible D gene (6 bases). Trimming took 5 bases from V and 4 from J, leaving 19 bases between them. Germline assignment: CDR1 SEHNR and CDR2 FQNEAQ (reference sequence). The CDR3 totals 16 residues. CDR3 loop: CASSPPSGLGADTQYF. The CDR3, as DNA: TGTGCCAGCAGCCCCCCAAGCGGGTTGGGGGCAGATACGCAGTATTTT.

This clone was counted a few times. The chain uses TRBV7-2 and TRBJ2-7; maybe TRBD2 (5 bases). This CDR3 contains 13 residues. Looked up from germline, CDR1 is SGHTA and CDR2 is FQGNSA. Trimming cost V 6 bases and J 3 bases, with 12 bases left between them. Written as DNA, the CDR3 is TGTGCCAGCAGGGAAGCGGCCAGCTACGAGCAGTACTTC. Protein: CASREAASYEQYF.

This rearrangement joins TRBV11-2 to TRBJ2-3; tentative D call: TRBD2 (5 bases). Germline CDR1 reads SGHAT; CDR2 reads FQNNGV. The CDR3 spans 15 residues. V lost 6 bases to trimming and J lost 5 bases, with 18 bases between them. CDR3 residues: CASSSQASRLDTQYF. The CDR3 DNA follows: TGTGCCAGCAGTTCCCAGGCTAGCCGACTAGATACGCAGTATTTT.

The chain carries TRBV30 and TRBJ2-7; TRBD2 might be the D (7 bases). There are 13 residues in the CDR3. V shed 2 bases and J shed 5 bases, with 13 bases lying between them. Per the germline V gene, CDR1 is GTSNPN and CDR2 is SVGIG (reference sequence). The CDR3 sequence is CAWSRGGDNEQYF. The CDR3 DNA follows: TGTGCCTGGAGTAGGGGGGGGGATAACGAGCAGTACTTC.